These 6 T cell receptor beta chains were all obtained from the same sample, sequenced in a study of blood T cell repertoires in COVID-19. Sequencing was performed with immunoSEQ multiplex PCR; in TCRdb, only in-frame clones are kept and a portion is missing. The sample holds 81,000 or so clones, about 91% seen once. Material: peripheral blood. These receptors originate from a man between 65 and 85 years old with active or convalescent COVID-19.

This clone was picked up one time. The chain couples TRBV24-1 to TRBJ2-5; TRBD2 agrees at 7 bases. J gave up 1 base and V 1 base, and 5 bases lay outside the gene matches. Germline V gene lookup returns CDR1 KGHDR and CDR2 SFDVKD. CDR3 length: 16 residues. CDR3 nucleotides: TGTGCCACCAGTGATTTTGAAGGCGGGGGCCAAGAGACCCAGTACTTC. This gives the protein CATSDFEGGGQETQYF.

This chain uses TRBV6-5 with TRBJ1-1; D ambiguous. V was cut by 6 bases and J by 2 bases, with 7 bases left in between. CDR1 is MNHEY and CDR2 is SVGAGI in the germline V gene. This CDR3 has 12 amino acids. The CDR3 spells CASRGSNTEAFF. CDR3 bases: TGTGCCAGCAGAGGGAGTAACACTGAAGCTTTCTTT.

Here the CDR3 reads CASSLVLTDTQYF. The DNA for the CDR3 is TGTGCCAGCAGTTTAGTCCTTACAGATACGCAGTATTTT. This chain links TRBV27 with TRBJ2-3; D remains unclear. CDR3 length: 13 amino acids. Germline CDR1 and CDR2: MNHEY and SMNVEV (reference sequence). Trimming stripped 2 bases from V and 3 bases from J, with 6 bases between.

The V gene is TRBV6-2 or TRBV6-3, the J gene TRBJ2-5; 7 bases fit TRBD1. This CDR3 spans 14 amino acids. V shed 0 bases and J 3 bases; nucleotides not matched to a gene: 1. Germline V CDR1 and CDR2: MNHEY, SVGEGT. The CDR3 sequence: CASSYSGTEETQYF. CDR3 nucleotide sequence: TGTGCCAGCAGTTACTCGGGGACAGAAGAGACCCAGTACTTC.

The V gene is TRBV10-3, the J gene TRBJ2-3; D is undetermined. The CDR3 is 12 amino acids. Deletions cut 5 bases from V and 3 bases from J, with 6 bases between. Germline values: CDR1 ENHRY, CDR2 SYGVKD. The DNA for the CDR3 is TGTGCCATCAGTTCTAAGACAGATACGCAGTATTTT. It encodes CAISSKTDTQYF.

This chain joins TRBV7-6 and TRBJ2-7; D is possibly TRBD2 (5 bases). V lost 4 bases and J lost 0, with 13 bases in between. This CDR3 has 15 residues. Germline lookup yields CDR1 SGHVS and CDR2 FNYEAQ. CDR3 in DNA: TGTGCCAGCAGCTACGGGGTGGGAGACTCCTACGAGCAGTACTTC. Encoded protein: CASSYGVGDSYEQYF.